A single sample is the source of the 21 T cell receptor beta chains below, sequenced in a study of OX40 agonist ivuxolimab in advanced cancers. Sequencing was performed with immunoSEQ multiplex PCR; in TCRdb, only in-frame clones are kept and a portion is missing. Among 90,000 to 120,000 clones, approximately 90% were seen once, and the ten largest hold around 1.2%. The sample in question was CD4+ or CD8+ T cells sorted from blood, obtained in a trial of the OX40 agonist ivuxolimab. Receptor source: an adult with an advanced solid tumor such as melanoma, head and neck, liver or kidney cancer.

The genes are TRBV27 and TRBJ1-5; TRBD1 matches 8 bases. CDR1 MNHEY and CDR2 SMNVEV come from the germline V gene (reference sequence). J gave up 2 bases and V 6 bases, and 6 bases lay outside the gene matches. The CDR3 consists of 15 residues. The CDR3: CASSQDREGNQPQHF. For the CDR3, the DNA is TGTGCCAGCAGCCAGGACAGGGAAGGCAATCAGCCCCAGCATTTT.

V and J are TRBV7-2 and TRBJ2-3; D is ambiguous. Germline V gives CDR1 SGHTA, CDR2 FQGNSA. The CDR3 contains 15 residues. V gave up 7 bases and J gave up 1 base, with 15 bases separating them. This CDR3 is CASTQLTGRTDTQYF. The CDR3 nucleotides read TGTGCCAGCACCCAGCTTACGGGTCGCACAGATACGCAGTATTTT.

The table lists this clone with a count of one. The chain couples TRBV5-4 to TRBJ2-5; 10 positions agree with TRBD2. V lost 0 bases and J lost 4; bases outside the gene matches: 12. In germline, CDR1 is SGHNT, CDR2 YYREEE (reference sequence). This CDR3 spans 18 amino acids. This chain's CDR3 is CASSLAGASGRFGETQYF. The CDR3 region has the DNA TGTGCCAGCAGCTTGGCCGGGGCTAGCGGGAGATTCGGAGAGACCCAGTACTTC.

The J gene is TRBJ2-2, the V gene TRBV28; D is tentatively TRBD1 or TRBD2 (5 bases each). Germline V lookup: CDR1 MDHEN, CDR2 SYDVKM. Trimming cost V 4 bases and J 7 bases, with 16 bases left between them. This CDR3 has 15 residues. The CDR3 sequence: CASSSGATLVGELFF. The CDR3 bases are TGTGCCAGCAGTTCCGGGGCCACCCTCGTCGGGGAGCTGTTTTTT.

The chain couples TRBV4-3 to TRBJ2-2, with 8 nucleotides matching TRBD2. The junction had 10 bases not matched to a gene; V was cut back by 4 bases and J by 3 bases. The CDR3 has 17 residues. Germline values: CDR1 LGHNA, CDR2 YSLEER. The chain's CDR3 is CASSPGFSAGDTGELFF. Written as DNA, the CDR3 is TGCGCCAGCAGCCCTGGATTTTCAGCGGGAGACACCGGGGAGCTGTTTTTT.

The CDR3 here is CAWSVLGDSYGYTF. The CDR3 coding sequence is TGTGCCTGGAGTGTATTGGGAGACTCCTATGGCTACACCTTC. The chain recombines TRBV30 with TRBJ1-2; D is uncertain. CDR1 GTSNPN and CDR2 SVGIG come from the germline V gene (reference sequence). The V end was cut by 0 bases, the J end by 4 bases, with 12 bases between. This CDR3 is 14 amino acids long. Together with reference TRBV30 and TRBJ1-2, the CDR3 gives the full variable domain: SQTIHQWPATLVQPVGSPLSLECTVEGTSNPNLYWYRQAAGRGLQLLFYSVGIGQISSEVPQNLSASRPQDRQFILSSKKLLLSDSGFYLCAWSVLGDSYGYTFGSGTRLTVV.

The rearrangement uses TRBV30 and TRBJ2-2; unclear D gene. V dropped 1 base and J dropped 0 bases, with 12 bases sitting between them. This CDR3 contains 16 residues. The V gene's germline CDR1 is GTSNPN and CDR2 SVGIG (reference sequence). The CDR3 here is CAWSGHSPPNTGELFF. The CDR3 DNA is TGTGCCTGGAGTGGTCACTCACCACCGAACACCGGGGAGCTGTTTTTT.

The V call is TRBV7-2, the J call TRBJ2-4, with TRBD1 matching over 7 bases. Germline CDR1 is SGHTA and CDR2 is FQGNSA. The V gene end was trimmed by 5 bases and the J gene end by 6 bases; junction bases not matched to a gene: 10. The CDR3 extends over 15 amino acids. As DNA, the CDR3 is TGTGCCAGCAGCGTGGCAACAGGGGCGGGAAACATTCAGTACTTC. Translation gives CASSVATGAGNIQYF.

This chain joins TRBV27 and TRBJ1-2, with a weak D call TRBD1 (5 bases). CDR1 and CDR2 (germline): MNHEY, SMNVEV (reference sequence). Trimming removed 3 bases at V and 6 bases at J, with 11 bases between. CDR3 size: 13 residues. The CDR3 spells CASSFRDRNGYTF. The DNA for the CDR3 is TGTGCCAGCAGTTTCCGAGACAGAAATGGCTACACCTTC.

V is TRBV19 and J is TRBJ2-2; D gene uncertain. The germline CDR1 and CDR2 sequences are LNHDA and SQIVND (reference sequence). V shed 4 bases and J shed 0 bases, with 15 bases lying between them. The CDR3 extends over 17 amino acids. In DNA form, the CDR3 reads TGTGCCAGTAGTAAAGGGTGGGCCGTTGCGAACACCGGGGAGCTGTTTTTT. Translating gives CASSKGWAVANTGELFF. The full variable domain, in which reference TRBV19 and TRBJ2-2 provide the parts outside the CDR3, is DGGITQSPKYLFRKEGQNVTLSCEQNLNHDAMYWYRQDPGQGLRLIYYSQIVNDFQKGDIAEGYSVSREKKESFPLTVTSAQKNPTAFYLCASSKGWAVANTGELFFGEGSRLTVL.

This chain connects TRBV7-2 to TRBJ2-1; 8 positions agree with TRBD2. The CDR3 contains 12 residues. V gave up 9 bases and J gave up 14 bases; unmatched junction bases: 12. CDR1 is SGHTA, CDR2 FQGNSA, per germline. CDR3: CASSGRAGVEFF. CDR3 nucleotide sequence: TGTGCCAGTTCGGGTCGAGCGGGAGTTGAGTTCTTC. Combining the CDR3 with reference TRBV7-2 and TRBJ2-1 gives the whole variable domain GAGVSQSPSNKVTEKGKDVELRCDPISGHTALYWYRQSLGQGLEFLIYFQGNSAPDKSGLPSDRFSAERTGGSVSTLTIQRTQQEDSAVYLCASSGRAGVEFFGPGTRLTVL.

The rearrangement uses TRBV7-9 and TRBJ2-2; D not resolved. The germline CDR1 and CDR2 sequences are SEHNR and FQNEAQ (reference sequence). This CDR3 is built from 12 residues. Trimming pared 5 bases from V and 4 bases from J, leaving 5 bases between. DNA of the CDR3: TGTGCCAGCAGCGTCACCACCGGGGAGCTGTTTTTT. Residues: CASSVTTGELFF.

This clone occurred once. The J gene is TRBJ1-3, the V gene TRBV7-2, with a possible D match to TRBD1 (5 bases). The germline V gene encodes CDR1 SGHTA and CDR2 FQGNSA. The CDR3 sequence is 16 residues long. V lost 1 base and J lost 0, with 10 bases in between. CDR3 in amino acids: CASSLDRLSSGNTIYF. For the CDR3, the DNA is TGTGCCAGCAGCTTAGACAGGTTAAGCTCTGGAAACACCATATATTTT.

The chain combines TRBV19 with TRBJ1-2, with 7 bases matching TRBD1. Germline V lookup: CDR1 LNHDA, CDR2 SQIVND (reference sequence). V was clipped by 4 bases and J by 2 bases; unmatched bases: 4. This CDR3 is built from 14 residues. CDR3 sequence: CASSTSDRNYGYTF. In DNA, the CDR3 is TGTGCCAGTAGTACCTCGGACAGGAACTATGGCTACACCTTC.

The V gene is TRBV14, the J gene TRBJ2-2, with a tentative D call TRBD2 (6 bases). Germline lookup yields CDR1 SGHDN and CDR2 FVKESK. There are 15 residues in the CDR3. V lost 5 bases to trimming and J lost 2 bases, with 12 bases between them. As DNA, the CDR3 is TGTGCCAGCAGCGTTTTGCGGGGTAACACCGGGGAGCTGTTTTTT. It is translated as CASSVLRGNTGELFF. Full variable domain (outside the CDR3, taken from reference TRBV14 and TRBJ2-2): EAGVTQFPSHSVIEKGQTVTLRCDPISGHDNLYWYRRVMGKEIKFLLHFVKESKQDESGMPNNRFLAERTGGTYSTLKVQPAELEDSGVYFCASSVLRGNTGELFFGEGSRLTVL.

CDR3 loop: CASTSPGGRSGNTIYF. In nucleotides, the CDR3 is TGTGCCAGCACCTCACCCGGAGGTCGCTCTGGAAACACCATATATTTT. J is TRBJ1-3 and V is TRBV28, with D unclear. Germline lookup yields CDR1 MDHEN and CDR2 SYDVKM. This CDR3 has 16 amino acids. V lost 7 bases and J lost 0, with 16 bases in between.

The chain links TRBV18 to TRBJ2-5, with D unclear. TRBJ2-7 explains the end of the DNA better; the J call may be wrong. Germline V gene data show CDR1 as KGHSH and CDR2 as LQKENI. The CDR3 covers 12 residues. Written as DNA, the CDR3 is TGTGCCAGCTCACGTCAATCCTACGAGCAGTACTTC. Encoded protein: CASSRQSYEQYF.

Here the CDR3 reads CAIRWGDTQYF. In nucleotides, the CDR3 is TGTGCCATCCGGTGGGGAGATACGCAGTATTTT. J is TRBJ2-3 and V is TRBV19; D unclear. Trimming cost V 10 bases and J 5 bases, with 10 bases left between them. The CDR3 has 11 amino acids. Germline V gene data show CDR1 as LNHDA and CDR2 as SQIVND (reference sequence).

This clone was counted ten times or more. CDR3 residues: CASTGTGTYEQYF. The DNA for the CDR3 is TGTGCCAGTACCGGGACGGGGACCTACGAGCAGTACTTC. The genes are TRBV7-9 and TRBJ2-7; possibly TRBD1 or TRBD2 for D (5 bases each). Trimming pared 9 bases from V and 2 bases from J, leaving 14 bases between. The germline V gene encodes CDR1 SEHNR and CDR2 FQNEAQ (reference sequence). The CDR3 runs to 13 residues.

V is TRBV2 and J is TRBJ2-2; TRBD2 is a possible D gene (6 bases). The germline V gene has CDR1 SNHLY and CDR2 FYNNEI. This CDR3 has 17 amino acids. V lost 6 bases and J 3 bases, leaving 20 bases between the germline ends. The CDR3 DNA reads TGTGCCAGCAGGGACCCAGCGGGCGAGACGGACACCGGGGAGCTGTTTTTT. Its translation is CASRDPAGETDTGELFF. The full variable domain, completed using reference TRBV2 and TRBJ2-2, is EPEVTQTPSHQVTQMGQEVILRCVPISNHLYFYWYRQILGQKVEFLVSFYNNEISEKSEIFDDQFSVERPDGSNFTLKIRSTKLEDSAMYFCASRDPAGETDTGELFFGEGSRLTVL.

The chain carries TRBV6-6 and TRBJ2-7; D unclear. The CDR3 spans 13 residues. Trimming took 2 bases from V and 0 from J, leaving 5 bases between them. Germline loops: CDR1 MNHNY, CDR2 SVGAGI (reference sequence). CDR3 in DNA: TGTGCCAGCAGTTACGATACCTCCTACGAGCAGTACTTC. Amino acid sequence: CASSYDTSYEQYF.